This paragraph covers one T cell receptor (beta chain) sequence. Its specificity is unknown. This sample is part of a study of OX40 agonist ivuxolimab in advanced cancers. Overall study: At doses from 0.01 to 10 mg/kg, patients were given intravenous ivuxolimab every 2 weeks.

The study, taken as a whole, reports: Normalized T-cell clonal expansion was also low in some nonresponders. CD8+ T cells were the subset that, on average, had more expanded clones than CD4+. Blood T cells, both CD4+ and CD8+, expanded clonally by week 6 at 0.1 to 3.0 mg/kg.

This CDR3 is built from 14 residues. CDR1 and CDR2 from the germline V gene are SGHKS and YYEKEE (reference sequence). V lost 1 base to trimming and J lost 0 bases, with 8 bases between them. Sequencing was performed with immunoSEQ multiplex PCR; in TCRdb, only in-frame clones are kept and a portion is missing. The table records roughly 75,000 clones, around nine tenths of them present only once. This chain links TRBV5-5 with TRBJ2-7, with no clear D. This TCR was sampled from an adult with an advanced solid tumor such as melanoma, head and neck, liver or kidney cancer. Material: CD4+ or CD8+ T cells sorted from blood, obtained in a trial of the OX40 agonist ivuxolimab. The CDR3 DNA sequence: TGTGCCAGCAGCTTGCGTTCAGACTCCTACGAGCAGTACTTC. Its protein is CASSLRSDSYEQYF. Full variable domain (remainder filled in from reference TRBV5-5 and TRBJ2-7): DAGVTQSPTHLIKTRGQQVTLRCSPISGHKSVSWYQQVLGQGPQFIFQYYEKEERGRGNFPDRFSARQFPNYSSELNVNALLLGDSALYLCASSLRSDSYEQYFGPGTRLTVT.